The T cell receptor beta chain described here comes from a study of blood T cell repertoires in COVID-19. Per the germline V gene, CDR1 is MDHEN and CDR2 is SYDVKM. The CDR3 extends over 17 amino acids. The V gene lost 4 bases and the J gene lost 5 bases, with 23 bases spanning the gap. Assay: immunoSEQ multiplex PCR; the TCRdb copy retains only in-frame clones and omits some. The data contain roughly 250,000 clones, 80% to 90% of them seen just once; the ten biggest clones take up 3.5% to 5.5%. The sample was PBMCs or T cells enriched from blood (not recorded which). The origin of this receptor is a woman in her thirties who had recovered from COVID-19. This chain links TRBV28 with TRBJ2-5; weak D call: TRBD2 (7 bases). CDR3 in amino acids: CASSSPLWGGPGETQYF. CDR3 sequence (DNA): TGTGCCAGCAGTTCCCCACTATGGGGGGGGCCTGGCGAGACCCAGTACTTC.